These T cell receptor beta chains were read from a single sample in a study of cytomegalovirus exposure and HLA in healthy donors. Data came from immunoSEQ multiplex PCR; TCRdb stores just in-frame clones and leaves some out. This table holds 150,000 to 200,000 clones, roughly 82% found once. Sequences were obtained from PBMCs. All receptors derive from a woman in her twenties or thirties in good health and CMV-seronegative. Each CDR3 is given with its conserved first and last residue. A D gene is named only where the DNA matches it firmly. Clone size is shown for a subset of rows, as once, few, many or a class of expanded clone.

clone size: NA; D gene: NA; V gene: TRBV6-1; J gene: TRBJ2-7; CDR3 DNA: TGTGCCAGCAGTGACGGCGGGGCCTACGAGCAGTACTTC; CDR3 protein: CASSDGGAYEQYF
clone size: NA; D gene: TRBD1; V gene: TRBV6-5; J gene: TRBJ2-1; CDR3 DNA: TGTGCCAGCAATAACAGGGGTTGGGACAATGAGCAGTTCTTC; CDR3 protein: CASNNRGWDNEQFF
clone size: NA; D gene: TRBD2; V gene: TRBV27; J gene: TRBJ2-7; CDR3 DNA: TGTGCCAGCAGTTTAAGGCGTCAAACCTCCAGCGGGAGGGCAAACGAGCAGTACTTC; CDR3 protein: CASSLRRQTSSGRANEQYF
clone size: NA; D gene: TRBD1; V gene: TRBV14; J gene: TRBJ1-1; CDR3 DNA: TGTGCCAGCAGCAGTCACCTCGGGACAGGGCAAAACACTGAAGCTTTCTTT; CDR3 protein: CASSSHLGTGQNTEAFF
clone size: NA; D gene: NA; V gene: TRBV5-6; J gene: TRBJ2-6; CDR3 DNA: TGTGCCAGCAGCTTGGCGGGCTCTGGGGCCAACGTCCTGACTTTC; CDR3 protein: CASSLAGSGANVLTF
clone size: once; D gene: TRBD1; V gene: TRBV19; J gene: TRBJ1-5; CDR3 DNA: TGTGCCAGTAGTATCGGACGGACAGGGGGTCATCAGCCCCAGCATTTT; CDR3 protein: CASSIGRTGGHQPQHF
clone size: NA; D gene: NA; V gene: TRBV7-9; J gene: TRBJ2-5; CDR3 DNA: TGTGCCAGCAGCTTAACAGGGCTAGGGTCAGAGACCCAGTACTTC; CDR3 protein: CASSLTGLGSETQYF
clone size: once; D gene: TRBD2; V gene: TRBV6-1; J gene: TRBJ2-3; CDR3 DNA: TGTGCCAGCAGTGATTTAGCGGGGGGGACAGATACGCAGTATTTT; CDR3 protein: CASSDLAGGTDTQYF
clone size: NA; D gene: TRBD2; V gene: TRBV9; J gene: TRBJ2-1; CDR3 DNA: TGTGCCAGCAGCGCTGGGACTAGCGACAATGAGCAGTTCTTC; CDR3 protein: CASSAGTSDNEQFF
clone size: NA; D gene: NA; V gene: TRBV19; J gene: TRBJ1-5; CDR3 DNA: TGTGCCAGTAGTATAAGGAGCTGGTATAGCAATCAGCCCCAGCATTTT; CDR3 protein: CASSIRSWYSNQPQHF
clone size: NA; D gene: NA; V gene: TRBV25-1; J gene: TRBJ1-4; CDR3 DNA: TGTGCCAGCAGTGAATGGGAGGGTAGAGGTGAAAAACTGTTTTTT; CDR3 protein: CASSEWEGRGEKLFF
clone size: NA; D gene: TRBD1; V gene: TRBV11-2; J gene: TRBJ2-7; CDR3 DNA: TGTGCCAGCAGCGTTTTTCTTGCGGGACAGGGGGGGGCCTACGAGCAGTACTTC; CDR3 protein: CASSVFLAGQGGAYEQYF
clone size: NA; D gene: NA; V gene: TRBV7-9; J gene: TRBJ1-2; CDR3 DNA: TGTGCCAGCAGCTCACAGATGGGGCCGGCCTATGGCTACACCTTC; CDR3 protein: CASSSQMGPAYGYTF
clone size: NA; D gene: NA; V gene: TRBV6-5; J gene: TRBJ2-5; CDR3 DNA: TGTGCCAGCAGTTTTGGCGGGCGAGGGACCCAGTACTTC; CDR3 protein: CASSFGGRGTQYF
clone size: few; D gene: TRBD2; V gene: TRBV4-3; J gene: TRBJ2-7; CDR3 DNA: TGCGCCAGCAGCCCACTAGCGGGGCTCACTAGGGAGCAGTACTTC; CDR3 protein: CASSPLAGLTREQYF
clone size: NA; D gene: TRBD2; V gene: TRBV5-4; J gene: TRBJ2-7; CDR3 DNA: TGTGCCAGCAGCCCTATAGGGCGGGAGGTTCCCTACGAGCAGTACTTC; CDR3 protein: CASSPIGREVPYEQYF
clone size: NA; D gene: NA; V gene: TRBV4-1; J gene: TRBJ1-5; CDR3 DNA: TGCGCCAGCAGCCCCGAAGGAGGGAGTCATCAGCCCCAGCATTTT; CDR3 protein: CASSPEGGSHQPQHF
clone size: NA; D gene: TRBD2; V gene: TRBV7-9; J gene: TRBJ2-7; CDR3 DNA: TGTGCCAGCAGCTCGCCGGCGGTAGCGGGGGCGACCTACGAGCAGTACTTC; CDR3 protein: CASSSPAVAGATYEQYF
clone size: few; D gene: TRBD2; V gene: TRBV9; J gene: TRBJ2-1; CDR3 DNA: TGTGCCAGCAGCGTATCTAGCGGGAGGAACTACAATGAGCAGTTCTTC; CDR3 protein: CASSVSSGRNYNEQFF
clone size: NA; D gene: NA; V gene: TRBV30; J gene: TRBJ2-7; CDR3 DNA: TGTGCCTGGAGTCCATTAGGGCAGGGCCTAGGCGAGCAGTACTTC; CDR3 protein: CAWSPLGQGLGEQYF
clone size: NA; D gene: TRBD2; V gene: TRBV19; J gene: TRBJ2-1; CDR3 DNA: TGTGCCAGTAGTATAGTGTCGGGAGGGGCCCTGGACGAGCAGTTCTTC; CDR3 protein: CASSIVSGGALDEQFF
clone size: NA; D gene: NA; V gene: TRBV5-4; J gene: TRBJ1-2; CDR3 DNA: TGTGCCAGCAGCTTGGAGCAGGGCCGAAGCTTCGACACCTTC; CDR3 protein: CASSLEQGRSFDTF
clone size: NA; D gene: TRBD1; V gene: TRBV11-3; J gene: TRBJ2-7; CDR3 DNA: TGTGCCAGCAGCGTGGGGACAGGGGCCGGGGAGCAGTACTTC; CDR3 protein: CASSVGTGAGEQYF
clone size: NA; D gene: TRBD1; V gene: TRBV15; J gene: TRBJ1-1; CDR3 DNA: TGTGCCACCAGCAGAGATGTTCCGGACAGGGGTAAGGCTGAAGCTTTCTTT; CDR3 protein: CATSRDVPDRGKAEAFF
clone size: NA; D gene: NA; V gene: TRBV7-9; J gene: TRBJ2-2; CDR3 DNA: TGTGCCAGCAGCCCAAAGGGGGCCGGGGAGCTGTTTTTT; CDR3 protein: CASSPKGAGELFF
clone size: NA; D gene: TRBD2; V gene: TRBV4-1; J gene: TRBJ2-2; CDR3 DNA: TGCGCCAGCCAACTAGCGGGGCCGAACACCGGGGAGCTGTTTTTT; CDR3 protein: CASQLAGPNTGELFF
clone size: NA; D gene: NA; V gene: TRBV28; J gene: TRBJ1-5; CDR3 DNA: TGTGCCAGCAGTTTAATCAGGGCTGGTCAGCCCCAGCATTTT; CDR3 protein: CASSLIRAGQPQHF
clone size: NA; D gene: NA; V gene: TRBV7-3; J gene: TRBJ1-6; CDR3 DNA: TGTGCCAGCAGCTTTACAGGGTATCGTGATTCACCCCTCCACTTT; CDR3 protein: CASSFTGYRDSPLHF
clone size: NA; D gene: TRBD1; V gene: TRBV5-6; J gene: TRBJ2-1; CDR3 DNA: TGTGCCAGCAGGGGACAGGGATACTACAATGAGCAGTTCTTC; CDR3 protein: CASRGQGYYNEQFF
clone size: NA; D gene: NA; V gene: TRBV4-1; J gene: TRBJ1-4; CDR3 DNA: TGCGCCAGCAGATTTGCAGGGCTGTCTAATGAAAAACTGTTTTTT; CDR3 protein: CASRFAGLSNEKLFF
clone size: NA; D gene: NA; V gene: TRBV6-1; J gene: TRBJ1-2; CDR3 DNA: TGTGCCAGCAGTGAAACAGGGCTCCTATACGGCTACACCTTC; CDR3 protein: CASSETGLLYGYTF
clone size: few; D gene: NA; V gene: TRBV4-1; J gene: TRBJ2-5; CDR3 DNA: TGCGCCAGCAGCCAAGAAGTACCCTTTCGGGAGACCCAGTACTTC; CDR3 protein: CASSQEVPFRETQYF
clone size: NA; D gene: TRBD2; V gene: TRBV19; J gene: TRBJ2-1; CDR3 DNA: TGTGCCAGTAGCATACTCCTAGCGGGGAGCGGCCATCCGGCCTACAATGAGCAGTTCTTC; CDR3 protein: CASSILLAGSGHPAYNEQFF
clone size: once; D gene: NA; V gene: TRBV19; J gene: TRBJ2-5; CDR3 DNA: TGTGCCAGTAGTACCCGCGGGGAGACCCAGTACTTC; CDR3 protein: CASSTRGETQYF
clone size: once; D gene: TRBD1; V gene: TRBV5-1; J gene: TRBJ2-3; CDR3 DNA: TGCGCCAGCAGCGGGGGACAGGGGGTTTTCACAGATACGCAGTATTTT; CDR3 protein: CASSGGQGVFTDTQYF
clone size: NA; D gene: NA; V gene: TRBV5-1; J gene: TRBJ2-7; CDR3 DNA: TGCGCCAGCAGCTTGGGATGGGACAACGAGCAGTACTTC; CDR3 protein: CASSLGWDNEQYF
clone size: NA; D gene: TRBD2; V gene: TRBV10-3; J gene: TRBJ2-1; CDR3 DNA: TGTGCCATCAGTGGGACTAGCGGGAGGTCCAGCTCCTACAATGAGCAGTTCTTC; CDR3 protein: CAISGTSGRSSSYNEQFF
clone size: NA; D gene: TRBD2; V gene: TRBV7-3; J gene: TRBJ2-1; CDR3 DNA: TGTGCCAGCAGCTTGTTAGCGGGAGCGGGCAATGAGCAGTTCTTC; CDR3 protein: CASSLLAGAGNEQFF
clone size: NA; D gene: TRBD1; V gene: TRBV28; J gene: TRBJ1-5; CDR3 DNA: TGTGCCAGCAGTTTTTTGGACAGGGGGCCTGGCAATCAGCCCCAGCATTTT; CDR3 protein: CASSFLDRGPGNQPQHF
clone size: NA; D gene: TRBD2; V gene: TRBV11-3; J gene: TRBJ2-5; CDR3 DNA: TGTGCCAGCAGCTTAGGGACTAGCGCGATGGGAGAGACCCAGTACTTC; CDR3 protein: CASSLGTSAMGETQYF
clone size: NA; D gene: NA; V gene: TRBV30; J gene: TRBJ1-1; CDR3 DNA: TGTGCCTGGAGCGATGATAGACTCGGCACTGAAGCTTTCTTT; CDR3 protein: CAWSDDRLGTEAFF
clone size: NA; D gene: NA; V gene: TRBV5-1; J gene: TRBJ2-7; CDR3 DNA: TGCGCCAGCAGCCCGAGGGGGGGCCTATCCTACGAGCAGTACTTC; CDR3 protein: CASSPRGGLSYEQYF
clone size: NA; D gene: NA; V gene: TRBV21-1; J gene: TRBJ1-5; CDR3 DNA: TGTGCCAGCAGCGGATTGGACAGGGGGGGGAAGCCCCAGCATTTT; CDR3 protein: CASSGLDRGGKPQHF
clone size: NA; D gene: NA; V gene: TRBV7-6; J gene: TRBJ2-5; CDR3 DNA: TGTGCCAGCCTACTCGAAGAGACCCAGTACTTC; CDR3 protein: CASLLEETQYF
clone size: NA; D gene: TRBD2; V gene: TRBV10-1; J gene: TRBJ2-3; CDR3 DNA: TGCGCCAGCAGTGAGACCCCGGCTAGCGGGAGGCCGGACACAGATACGCAGTATTTT; CDR3 protein: CASSETPASGRPDTDTQYF
clone size: once; D gene: NA; V gene: TRBV11-2; J gene: TRBJ2-2; CDR3 DNA: TGTGCCAGCAGATCCAGGGGCGATGCAGGGGCCGGGGAGCTGTTTTTT; CDR3 protein: CASRSRGDAGAGELFF
clone size: NA; D gene: NA; V gene: TRBV7-3; J gene: TRBJ1-1; CDR3 DNA: TGTGCCAGCAGCCCCGGACACGGGGGGAACACTGAAGCTTTCTTT; CDR3 protein: CASSPGHGGNTEAFF
clone size: NA; D gene: NA; V gene: TRBV30; J gene: TRBJ2-7; CDR3 DNA: TGTGCCTGGAGTTGGACAGTAGGGTTCGATGAGTACTTC; CDR3 protein: CAWSWTVGFDEYF
clone size: NA; D gene: TRBD2; V gene: TRBV29-1; J gene: TRBJ2-1; CDR3 DNA: TGCAGCGTGGCCGGGACTAGCGGGACCCAGGTCTCCTACAATGAGCAGTTCTTC; CDR3 protein: CSVAGTSGTQVSYNEQFF
clone size: NA; D gene: TRBD2; V gene: TRBV13; J gene: TRBJ2-5; CDR3 DNA: TGTGCCAGCAGCGATGCCGGACTAGCGGGGGATTTGTACCAAGAGACCCAGTACTTC; CDR3 protein: CASSDAGLAGDLYQETQYF